The entry below describes one T cell receptor (beta chain). Its specificity is unknown. The data originate from a study of siplizumab effects on memory and regulatory T cells. Study-level findings and limits: Treg-derived clones made up an average of about 68% of mappable alloreactive CD4+ clones with siplizumab and 25% to 30% in controls. In the presence of siplizumab, alloreactive sequences traceable to unstimulated CD4+ memory cells were significantly reduced. For siplizumab cultures, the suppressive function of their proliferating Tregs was not confirmed. Roughly 80-97% of proliferating CD4+ or CD8+ clones defied assignment to a naive or memory phenotype.

Clones were sequenced by immunoSEQ multiplex PCR, and TCRdb holds only the in-frame ones, with some missing. Of around 72,000 clones detected, roughly 89% appear once; the ten largest clones hold about 27%. Trimming pared 5 bases from V and 0 bases from J, leaving 11 bases between. The CDR3 runs 15 residues. Germline CDR1 is SGHVS and CDR2 is FQNEAQ. The chain links TRBV7-8 to TRBJ1-5; D ambiguous. The source material was CD8+ T cells sorted from blood. The source of this sequence is a human donor in good health. CDR3: CASSALFDSNQPQHF. In nucleotides, the CDR3 is TGTGCCAGCAGCGCCCTATTTGATAGCAATCAGCCCCAGCATTTT. The variable domain in full, completed from reference TRBV7-8 and TRBJ1-5, reads GAGVSQSPRYKVAKRGQDVALRCDPISGHVSLFWYQQALGQGPEFLTYFQNEAQLDKSGLPSDRFFAERPEGSVSTLKIQRTQQEDSAVYLCASSALFDSNQPQHFGDGTRLSIL.